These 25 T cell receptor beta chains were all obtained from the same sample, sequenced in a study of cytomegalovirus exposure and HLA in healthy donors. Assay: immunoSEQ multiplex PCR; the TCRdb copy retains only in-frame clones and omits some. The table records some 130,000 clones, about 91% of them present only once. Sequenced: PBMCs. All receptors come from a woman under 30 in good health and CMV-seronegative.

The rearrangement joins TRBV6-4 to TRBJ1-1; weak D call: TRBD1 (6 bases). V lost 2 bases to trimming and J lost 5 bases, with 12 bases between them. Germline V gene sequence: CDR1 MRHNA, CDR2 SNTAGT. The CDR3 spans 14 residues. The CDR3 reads CASSDRGKGTEAFF. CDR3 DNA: TGTGCCAGCAGTGACAGGGGGAAGGGAACTGAAGCTTTCTTT.

Written as DNA, the CDR3 is TGTGCCAGCAGCTTAGGCGTTGGTATGTACAATGAGCAGTTCTTC. This encodes CASSLGVGMYNEQFF. This chain uses TRBV7-8 with TRBJ2-1, with D unresolved. Trimming pared 1 base from V and 4 bases from J, leaving 11 bases between. Germline V CDR1 and CDR2: SGHVS, FQNEAQ. The CDR3 totals 15 residues.

The CDR3 region has the DNA TGTGCCAGCAGACCGACAGGTCACTACGAGCAGTACTTC. Its protein is CASRPTGHYEQYF. V is TRBV5-6 and J is TRBJ2-7; a possible D gene is TRBD1 (6 bases). This CDR3 is 13 amino acids long. Germline values: CDR1 SGHDT, CDR2 YYEEEE. The ends were cut back, 5 bases at V and 3 bases at J, with 12 bases in the middle. The complete variable domain, with remaining parts taken from reference TRBV5-6 and TRBJ2-7, reads DAGVTQSPTHLIKTRGQQVTLRCSPKSGHDTVSWYQQALGQGPQFIFQYYEEEERQRGNFPDRFSGHQFPNYSSELNVNALLLGDSALYLCASRPTGHYEQYFGPGTRLTVT.

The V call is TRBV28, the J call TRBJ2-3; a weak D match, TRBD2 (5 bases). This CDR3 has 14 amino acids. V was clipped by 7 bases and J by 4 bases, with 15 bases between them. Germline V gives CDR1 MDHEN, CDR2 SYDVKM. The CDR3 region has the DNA TGTGCCAGCACGCTGCAGGTAGCGCCAGATACGCAGTATTTT. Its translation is CASTLQVAPDTQYF.

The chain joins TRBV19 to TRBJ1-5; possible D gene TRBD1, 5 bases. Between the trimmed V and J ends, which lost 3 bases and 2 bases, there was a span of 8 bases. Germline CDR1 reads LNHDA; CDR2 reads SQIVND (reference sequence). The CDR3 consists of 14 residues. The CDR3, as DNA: TGTGCCAGTAGTATCACACAGGGCAATCAGCCCCAGCATTTT. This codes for CASSITQGNQPQHF.

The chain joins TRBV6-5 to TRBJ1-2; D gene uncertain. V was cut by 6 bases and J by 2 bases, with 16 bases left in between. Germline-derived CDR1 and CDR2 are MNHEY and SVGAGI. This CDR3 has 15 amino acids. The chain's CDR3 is CASSLLTGNNYGYTF. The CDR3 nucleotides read TGTGCCAGCAGCTTGCTTACCGGGAACAACTATGGCTACACCTTC.

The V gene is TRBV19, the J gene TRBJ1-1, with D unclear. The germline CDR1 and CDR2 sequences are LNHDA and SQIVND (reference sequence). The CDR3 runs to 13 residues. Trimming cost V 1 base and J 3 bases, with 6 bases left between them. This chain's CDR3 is CASSIGQYTEAFF. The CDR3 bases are TGTGCCAGTAGTATAGGTCAGTACACTGAAGCTTTCTTT.

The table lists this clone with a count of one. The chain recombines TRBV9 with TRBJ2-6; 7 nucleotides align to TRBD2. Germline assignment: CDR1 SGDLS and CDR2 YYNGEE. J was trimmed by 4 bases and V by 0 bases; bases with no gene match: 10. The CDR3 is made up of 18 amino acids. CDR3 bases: TGTGCCAGCAGCGTAGCTCTCCGAGCGGGGTACGGGGCCAACGTCCTGACTTTC. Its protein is CASSVALRAGYGANVLTF.

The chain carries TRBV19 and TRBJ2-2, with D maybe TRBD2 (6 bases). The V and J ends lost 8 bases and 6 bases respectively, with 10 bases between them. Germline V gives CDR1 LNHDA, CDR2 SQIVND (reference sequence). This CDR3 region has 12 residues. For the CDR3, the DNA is TGTGCCAGTGGATCGGGGGCCGGGGAGCTGTTTTTT. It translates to CASGSGAGELFF.

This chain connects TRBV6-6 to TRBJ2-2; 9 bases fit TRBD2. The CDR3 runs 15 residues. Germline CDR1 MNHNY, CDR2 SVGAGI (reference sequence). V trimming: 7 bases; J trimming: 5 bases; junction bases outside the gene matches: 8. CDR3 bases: TGTGCCAGCAAAATGGCGGGGGGGCCTACCGGGGAGCTGTTTTTT. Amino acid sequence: CASKMAGGPTGELFF.

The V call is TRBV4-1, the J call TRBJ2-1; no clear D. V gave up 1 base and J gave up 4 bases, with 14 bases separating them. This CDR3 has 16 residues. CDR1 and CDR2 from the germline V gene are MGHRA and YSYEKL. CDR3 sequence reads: CASSQGGSPRYNEQFF. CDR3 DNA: TGCGCCAGCAGCCAAGGAGGCTCCCCCCGTTACAATGAGCAGTTCTTC.

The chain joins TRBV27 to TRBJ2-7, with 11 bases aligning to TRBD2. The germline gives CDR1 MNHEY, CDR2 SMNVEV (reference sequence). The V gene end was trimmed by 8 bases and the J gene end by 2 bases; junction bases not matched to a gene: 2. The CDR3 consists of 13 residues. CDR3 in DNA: TGTGCCAGCGCTAGCGGGGGGACCTACGAGCAGTACTTC. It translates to CASASGGTYEQYF.

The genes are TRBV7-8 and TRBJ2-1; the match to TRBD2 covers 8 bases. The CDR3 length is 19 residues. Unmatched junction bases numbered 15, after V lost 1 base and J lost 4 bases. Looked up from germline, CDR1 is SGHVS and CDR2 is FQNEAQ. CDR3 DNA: TGTGCCAGCAGCTTAGTGGTGGGCGGGGGGCGCCACCTTTACAATGAGCAGTTCTTC. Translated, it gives CASSLVVGGGRHLYNEQFF.

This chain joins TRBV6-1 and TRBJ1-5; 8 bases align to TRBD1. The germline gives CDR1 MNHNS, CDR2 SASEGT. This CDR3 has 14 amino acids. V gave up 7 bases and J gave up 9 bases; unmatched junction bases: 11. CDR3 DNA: TGTGCCAGCAACGGCCAGGGGGCCGTTTTGCCCCAGCATTTT. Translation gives CASNGQGAVLPQHF.

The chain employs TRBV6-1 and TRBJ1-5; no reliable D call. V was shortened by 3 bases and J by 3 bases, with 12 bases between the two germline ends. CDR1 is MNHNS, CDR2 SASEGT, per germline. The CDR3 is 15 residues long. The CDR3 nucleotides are TGTGCCAGCAGTGACCTTACAGCCATCAATCAGCCCCAGCATTTT. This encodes CASSDLTAINQPQHF.

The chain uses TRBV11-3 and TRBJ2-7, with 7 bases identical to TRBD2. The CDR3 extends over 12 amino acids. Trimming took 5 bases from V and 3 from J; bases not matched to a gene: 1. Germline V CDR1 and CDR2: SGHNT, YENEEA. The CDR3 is CASSPGGYEQYF. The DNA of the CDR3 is TGTGCCAGCAGCCCGGGGGGCTACGAGCAGTACTTC.

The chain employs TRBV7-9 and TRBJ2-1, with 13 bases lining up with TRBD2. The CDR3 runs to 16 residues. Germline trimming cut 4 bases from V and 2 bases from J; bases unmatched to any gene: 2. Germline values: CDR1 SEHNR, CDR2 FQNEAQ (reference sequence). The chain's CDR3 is CASSSGLAGPYNEQFF. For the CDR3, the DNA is TGTGCCAGCAGCTCGGGACTAGCGGGGCCCTACAATGAGCAGTTCTTC.

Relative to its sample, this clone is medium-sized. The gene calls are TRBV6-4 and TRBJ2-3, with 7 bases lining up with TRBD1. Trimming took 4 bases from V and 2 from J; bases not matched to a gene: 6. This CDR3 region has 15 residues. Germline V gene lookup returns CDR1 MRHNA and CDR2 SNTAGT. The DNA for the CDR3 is TGTGCCAGCAGTGCACAGGGGTCGGACACAGATACGCAGTATTTT. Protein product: CASSAQGSDTDTQYF.

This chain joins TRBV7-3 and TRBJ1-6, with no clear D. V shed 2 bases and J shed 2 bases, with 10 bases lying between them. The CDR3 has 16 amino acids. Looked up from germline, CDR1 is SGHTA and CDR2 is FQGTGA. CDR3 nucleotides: TGTGCCAGCAGCTTACATGGGCAGACCTATAATTCACCCCTCCACTTT. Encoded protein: CASSLHGQTYNSPLHF.

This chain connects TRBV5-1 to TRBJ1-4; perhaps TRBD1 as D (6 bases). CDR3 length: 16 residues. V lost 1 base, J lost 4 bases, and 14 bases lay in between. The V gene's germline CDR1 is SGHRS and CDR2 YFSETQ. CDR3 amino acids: CASSLRPTGNNEKLFF. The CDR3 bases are TGCGCCAGCAGCTTGCGCCCGACAGGAAATAATGAAAAACTGTTTTTT.

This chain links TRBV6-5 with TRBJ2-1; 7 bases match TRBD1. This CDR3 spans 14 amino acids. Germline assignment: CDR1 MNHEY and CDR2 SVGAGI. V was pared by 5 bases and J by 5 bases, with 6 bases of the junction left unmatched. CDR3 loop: CASSIRDSHNEQFF. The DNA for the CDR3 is TGTGCCAGCAGTATAAGGGACAGCCACAATGAGCAGTTCTTC.

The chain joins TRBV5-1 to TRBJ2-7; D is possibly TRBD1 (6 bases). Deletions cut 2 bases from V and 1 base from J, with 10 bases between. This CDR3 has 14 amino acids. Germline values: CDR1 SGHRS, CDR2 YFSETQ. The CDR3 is CASSFPGESYEQYF. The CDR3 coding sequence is TGCGCCAGCAGCTTTCCAGGGGAGTCCTACGAGCAGTACTTC.

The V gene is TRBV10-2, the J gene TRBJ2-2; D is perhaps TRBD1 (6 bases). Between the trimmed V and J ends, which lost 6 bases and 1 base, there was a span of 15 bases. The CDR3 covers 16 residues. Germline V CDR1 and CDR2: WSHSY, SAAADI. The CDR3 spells CASSNSGARNTGELFF. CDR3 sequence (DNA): TGCGCCAGCAGCAACTCAGGGGCCCGGAACACCGGGGAGCTGTTTTTT.

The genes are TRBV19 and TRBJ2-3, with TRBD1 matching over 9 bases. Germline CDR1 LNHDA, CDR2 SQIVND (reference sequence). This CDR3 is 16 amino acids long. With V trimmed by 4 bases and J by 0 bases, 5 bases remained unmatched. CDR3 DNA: TGTGCCAGTAGTAGACAGGGGGTTCTTAGCACAGATACGCAGTATTTT. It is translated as CASSRQGVLSTDTQYF.

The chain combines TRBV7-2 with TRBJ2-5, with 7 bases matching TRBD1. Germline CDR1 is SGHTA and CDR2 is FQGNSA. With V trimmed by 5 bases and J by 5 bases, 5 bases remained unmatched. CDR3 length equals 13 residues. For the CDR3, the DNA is TGTGCCAGCAGCCGGACAGGCCGGGAGACCCAGTACTTC. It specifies CASSRTGRETQYF.